Listed here are 3 T cell receptor beta chains from one sample, sequenced in a study of T cells in Graves' hyperthyroidism and ophthalmopathy. Using RNA transcripts as the source, TCR beta CDR3 regions were amplified. The TCR CDR3 was amplified in a first-round RT-PCR using the HTBI primer set. TCRdb fed the multiplex PCR reads into MiXCR, producing one record per CDR3 protein. The sample records about 400,000 distinct CDR3 sequences, around 15% being singletons. The specimen was blood. The receptors stem from an older woman with Graves' ophthalmopathy.

Details on this clonotype: This could be a read error, since a much larger clone is one nucleotide away. The genes are TRBV28 and TRBJ2-1; 13 nucleotides agree with TRBD2. Germline assignment: CDR1 MDHEN and CDR2 SYDVKM. The CDR3 spans 15 residues. The V segment lost 6 bases and the J segment 9 bases; nucleotides outside the gene matches: 8. The DNA of the CDR3 is TGTGCCAGCAGCCCTACTAGCGGGGGGGGGACTGAGCAGTTCTTC. Translation gives CASSPTSGGGTEQFF.

With respect to this clonotype: A junction boundary mismatches the germline segment, possibly from a read error. This rearrangement joins TRBV20-1 to TRBJ2-1, with TRBD1 matching over 9 bases. Germline CDR1 DFQATT, CDR2 SNEGSKA (reference sequence). The CDR3 runs to 16 residues. In DNA form, the CDR3 reads TGCAGTGCTGAGGGGGTCGGGACAGGGTCCTTCAATGAGCAGTTCTTC. Residues: CSAEGVGTGSFNEQFF.

This clonotype was counted only a few times. The chain employs TRBV29-1 and TRBJ2-3; TRBD2 matches 11 bases. Looked up from germline, CDR1 is SQVTM and CDR2 is ANQGSEA. V lost 6 bases to trimming and J lost 4 bases; unmatched junction nucleotides: 6. The CDR3 sequence is 14 residues long. The DNA of the CDR3 is TGCAGCGTGGCGACTAGCGGGATGGCAGATACGCAGTATTTT. Translating it yields CSVATSGMADTQYF.